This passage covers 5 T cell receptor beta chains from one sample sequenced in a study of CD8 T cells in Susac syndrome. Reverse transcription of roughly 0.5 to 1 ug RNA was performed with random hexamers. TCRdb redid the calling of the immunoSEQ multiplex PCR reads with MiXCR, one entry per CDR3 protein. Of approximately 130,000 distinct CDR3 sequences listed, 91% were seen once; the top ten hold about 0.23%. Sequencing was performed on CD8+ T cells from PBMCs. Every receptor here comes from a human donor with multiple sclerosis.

This chain's CDR3 is CASGFSKQYF. The CDR3, as DNA: TGTGCCAGCGGTTTCTCTAAGCAGTACTTC. This rearrangement joins TRBV6-5 to TRBJ2-7; D not resolved. The CDR3 has 10 residues. The germline gives CDR1 MNHEY, CDR2 SVGAGI. Trimming took off 8 bases at V and 8 bases at J, with 10 bases between the two ends.

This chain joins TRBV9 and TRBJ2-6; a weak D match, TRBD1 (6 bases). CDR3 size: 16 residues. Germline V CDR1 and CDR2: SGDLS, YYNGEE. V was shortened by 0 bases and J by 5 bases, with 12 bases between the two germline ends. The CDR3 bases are TGTGCCAGCAGCGTAGGCAGGGGAGCTTGGGCCAACGTCCTGACTTTC. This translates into CASSVGRGAWANVLTF. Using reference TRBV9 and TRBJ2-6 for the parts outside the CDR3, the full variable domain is DSGVTQTPKHLITATGQRVTLRCSPRSGDLSVYWYQQSLDQGLQFLIQYYNGEERAKGNILERFSAQQFPDLHSELNLSSLELGDSALYFCASSVGRGAWANVLTFGAGSRLTVL.

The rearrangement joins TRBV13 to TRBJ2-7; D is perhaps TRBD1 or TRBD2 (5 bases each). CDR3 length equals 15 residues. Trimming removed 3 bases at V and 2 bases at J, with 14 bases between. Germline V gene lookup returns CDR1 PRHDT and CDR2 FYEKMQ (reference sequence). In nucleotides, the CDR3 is TGTGCCAGCAGCTTCGGGACGATGGGTCCCTACGAGCAGTACTTC. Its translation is CASSFGTMGPYEQYF.

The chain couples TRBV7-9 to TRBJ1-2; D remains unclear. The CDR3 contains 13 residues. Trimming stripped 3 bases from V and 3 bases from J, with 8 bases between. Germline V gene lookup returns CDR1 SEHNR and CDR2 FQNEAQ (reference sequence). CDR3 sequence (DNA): TGTGCCAGCAGCTTGGACCGAGACTATGGCTACACCTTC. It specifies CASSLDRDYGYTF.

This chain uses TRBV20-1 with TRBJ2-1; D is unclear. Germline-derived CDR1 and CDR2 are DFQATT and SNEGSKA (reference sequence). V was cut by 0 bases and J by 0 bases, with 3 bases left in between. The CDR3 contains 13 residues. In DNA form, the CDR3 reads TGCAGTGCTAGAGAGCCCTCCTACAATGAGCAGTTCTTC. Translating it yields CSAREPSYNEQFF.